This TCR beta chain was profiled in a study of regulatory T cells in long-lasting Graves disease. Study information: Patients with new Graves' disease had used antithyroid drugs below 3 months.

Building of the TCR beta libraries involved iRepertoire HTBI primers and Arm-PCR of CDR3 regions. TCRdb reprocessed the multiplex PCR reads with MiXCR, giving one entry per CDR3 protein. The table lists about 620,000 distinct CDR3 sequences, under 20% of them singletons. Documented time point: newly diagnosed GD, antithyroid drugs for less than 3 months. Preparation of the TCR library used RNA extracted from PBMCs. This clonotype was observed a few times. The same data also went into a second study, on T cells in Graves' hyperthyroidism and ophthalmopathy.

The receptor's source is a woman under 40 with Graves disease. This specimen consisted of peripheral blood mononuclear cells (PBMCs), obtained at new diagnosis, from a patient treated with antithyroid drugs.

CDR3 protein: CASSPRDYQDSEQFF. Written as DNA, the CDR3 is TGTGCCAGCAGCCCTCGGGACTACCAGGATAGTGAGCAGTTCTTC. V gene TRBV7-2 combines with J gene TRBJ2-1, with 7 bases aligning to TRBD2. The CDR3 totals 15 residues. CDR1 is SGHTA, CDR2 FQGNSA, per germline. The V and J ends lost 5 bases and 9 bases, in that order; junction bases with no gene match: 13.